Listed here are 11 T cell receptor beta chains from one sample, sequenced in a study of early T cells in non-severe SARS-CoV-2 infection. TCRdb reprocessed the 5' RACE reads via MiXCR and lists one record per CDR3 protein. This repertoire shows approximately 31,000 distinct CDR3 sequences, approximately 5.2% found once; its top ten account for 4.5% to 5.5%. Sequencing was carried out using whole blood. The receptors here all came from an adult who was a healthcare worker with PCR-confirmed SARS-CoV-2 infection or an uninfected control (not recorded which).

This clonotype was detected many times. The genes are TRBV10-2 and TRBJ2-7; D call uncertain. Germline V CDR1 and CDR2: WSHSY, SAAADI. Trimming shortened V by 6 bases and J by 5 bases, and 14 bases separated the two germline ends. The CDR3 covers 13 residues. CDR3 sequence: CASSGAAVDEQYV. CDR3 coding DNA: TGCGCCAGCAGCGGCGCGGCTGTCGACGAGCAGTACGTC.

Ten or more counts support this clonotype. The rearrangement uses TRBV14 and TRBJ2-2; no clear D gene. V lost 3 bases, J lost 3 bases, and 8 bases lay in between. The CDR3 runs to 14 residues. Germline V gene data show CDR1 as SGHDN and CDR2 as FVKESK. The CDR3 sequence: CASSHEEHTGELFF. The CDR3 coding sequence is TGTGCCAGCAGCCATGAGGAGCACACCGGGGAGCTGTTTTTT. Supplemented by reference TRBV14 and TRBJ2-2, the full variable domain reads EAGVTQFPSHSVIEKGQTVTLRCDPISGHDNLYWYRRVMGKEIKFLLHFVKESKQDESGMPNNRFLAERTGGTYSTLKVQPAELEDSGVYFCASSHEEHTGELFFGEGSRLTVL.

This clonotype was seen only a few times. V usage is TRBV19 and J usage is TRBJ2-7; possible D gene TRBD1, 6 bases. The V end was cut by 5 bases, the J end by 0 bases, with 14 bases between. From germline, CDR1 is LNHDA and CDR2 SQIVND (reference sequence). This CDR3 comprises 15 residues. CDR3 region: CASSADRISSYEQYF. The CDR3 DNA reads as TGTGCCAGTAGTGCCGACAGGATTAGCTCCTACGAGCAGTACTTC.

This clonotype appeared many times. This rearrangement joins TRBV7-2 to TRBJ2-7; TRBD2 aligns across 12 bases. V dropped 6 bases and J dropped 5; count of bases not matched to a gene: 8. Germline CDR1 SGHTA, CDR2 FQGNSA. This CDR3 contains 15 residues. This CDR3 reads CASSRTSGIPNEQYF. CDR3 coding DNA: TGTGCCAGCAGTCGGACTAGCGGGATCCCTAACGAGCAGTACTTC.

This clonotype came up many times. This rearrangement joins TRBV28 to TRBJ1-1; no clear D. The CDR3 is made up of 12 amino acids. Germline V gives CDR1 MDHEN, CDR2 SYDVKM. The germline V and J ends were trimmed by 10 bases and 5 bases, with 14 bases remaining between them. CDR3 coding DNA: TGTGCCACCCGGCGGCCCTTGACTGAAGCTTTCTTT. Protein: CATRRPLTEAFF.

In its sample, this clonotype was seen many times. The chain is built from TRBV5-6 and TRBJ2-5, with 8 bases that match TRBD1. The length of the CDR3 is 17 residues. CDR1 is SGHDT, CDR2 YYEEEE, per germline. The V gene end was trimmed by 2 bases and the J gene end by 5 bases; junction bases not matched to a gene: 14. The CDR3: CASSLDPGQVLSETQYF. For the CDR3, the DNA is TGTGCCAGCAGCTTAGATCCGGGACAGGTCCTTTCGGAGACCCAGTACTTC.

This clonotype was seen many times. The rearrangement links TRBV7-8 to TRBJ1-5; D may be TRBD1 (6 bases). Germline V gene data show CDR1 as SGHVS and CDR2 as FQNEAQ. This CDR3 region has 14 residues. Trimming removed 1 base at V and 7 bases at J, with 11 bases between. The CDR3 DNA reads TGTGCCAGCAGCTTAGATCAGGGGCTCCAGCCCCAGCATTTT. The encoded protein is CASSLDQGLQPQHF.

V is TRBV2 and J is TRBJ1-5, with D hard to call. The germline V and J ends were trimmed by 2 bases and 3 bases, with 5 bases remaining between them. Per the germline V gene, CDR1 is SNHLY and CDR2 is FYNNEI. The CDR3 sequence is 13 residues long. This CDR3 reads CASSERFNQPQHF. The CDR3, as DNA: TGTGCCAGCAGTGAACGGTTCAATCAGCCCCAGCATTTT. The whole variable domain, filled in from reference TRBV2 and TRBJ1-5, reads EPEVTQTPSHQVTQMGQEVILRCVPISNHLYFYWYRQILGQKVEFLVSFYNNEISEKSEIFDDQFSVERPDGSNFTLKIRSTKLEDSAMYFCASSERFNQPQHFGDGTRLSIL.

This clonotype was counted ten times or more. The V call is TRBV28, the J call TRBJ1-5, with TRBD1 matching over 9 bases. Germline V gives CDR1 MDHEN, CDR2 SYDVKM. J gave up 0 bases and V 5 bases, and 8 bases lay outside the gene matches. This CDR3 region has 17 residues. The CDR3 sequence: CASSPFGTGFSNQPQHF. The CDR3 nucleotides read TGTGCCAGCAGTCCATTTGGGACAGGGTTTAGCAATCAGCCCCAGCATTTT. Full variable domain (outside the CDR3, taken from reference TRBV28 and TRBJ1-5): DVKVTQSSRYLVKRTGEKVFLECVQDMDHENMFWYRQDPGLGLRLIYFSYDVKMKEKGDIPEGYSVSREKKERFSLILESASTNQTSMYLCASSPFGTGFSNQPQHFGDGTRLSIL.

This clonotype was seen many times. The chain combines TRBV20-1 with TRBJ2-7; the D gene is possibly TRBD2 (5 bases). V lost 5 bases and J 5 bases, leaving 16 bases between the germline ends. CDR1 is DFQATT, CDR2 SNEGSKA, per germline (reference sequence). CDR3 length: 13 amino acids. CDR3 in DNA: TGCAGTGCTGGGCGACCGGAGAGGGACGAGCAGTACTTC. It specifies CSAGRPERDEQYF.

The sample holds many counts of this clonotype. The chain recombines TRBV18 with TRBJ1-6, with a weak D call TRBD1 (6 bases). V lost 5 bases and J 8 bases, leaving 13 bases between the germline ends. This CDR3 comprises 14 residues. Germline CDR1 and CDR2: KGHSH and LQKENI. CDR3 DNA: TGTGCCAGCTCAGCACAGGGTACGGATTCACCCCTCCACTTT. This translates into CASSAQGTDSPLHF.